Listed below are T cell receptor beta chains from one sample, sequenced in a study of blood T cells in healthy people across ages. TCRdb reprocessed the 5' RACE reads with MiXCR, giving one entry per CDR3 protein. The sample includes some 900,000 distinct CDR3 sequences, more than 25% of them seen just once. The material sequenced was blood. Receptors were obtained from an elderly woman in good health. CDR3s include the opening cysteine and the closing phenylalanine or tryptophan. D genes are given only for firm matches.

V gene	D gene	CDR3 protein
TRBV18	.	CASSPPGGNEQYF
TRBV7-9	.	CASSYEGGSHDEQYF
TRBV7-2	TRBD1	CASSFHRGTTDTQYF
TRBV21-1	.	CASSLGRGGQDTQYF
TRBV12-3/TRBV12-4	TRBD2	CASIQRGGNEQFF
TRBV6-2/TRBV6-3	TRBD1	CASSTPGQGAYEQFF
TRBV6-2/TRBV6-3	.	CASSYSRGSGETQYF
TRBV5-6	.	CASSLLTGTETQYF
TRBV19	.	CASSSTGPPYGYTF
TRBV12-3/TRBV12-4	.	CASSSSSNEPQHF
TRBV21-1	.	CASSKKGTKDTTQYF
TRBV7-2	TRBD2	CASSLALAGGMNEQFF
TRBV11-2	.	CASSVGGQTNEKLFF
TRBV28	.	CATGTMYEQFF
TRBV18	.	CASSPDQDQPQHF
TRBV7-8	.	CASSLDGWRTEAFF
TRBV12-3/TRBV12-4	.	CASSPGVSPSSGANVLTF
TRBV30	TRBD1	CAWEDRGRPYEQYF
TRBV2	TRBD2	CATYSGGATEQFF
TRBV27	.	CASSRGARNEQFF
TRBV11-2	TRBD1	CASSSTGGNGYGYTF
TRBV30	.	CAWNIGRQKEKLVF
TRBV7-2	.	CASSSLMSDEQFF
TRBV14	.	CASSQNLGGEQYF
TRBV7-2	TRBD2	CASSLLDGGYNEQFF
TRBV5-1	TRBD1	CASSRTGAPYEQYF
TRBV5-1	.	CASRSVTGSNEQFF
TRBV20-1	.	CSAAKTAKETQYF
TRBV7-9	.	CASSLAKGQDPTQETQYF
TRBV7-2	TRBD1	CASSSQQGAIYNEQFF
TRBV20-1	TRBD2	CSARDLGSGGAYNEQYF
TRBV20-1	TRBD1	CSASRQQGLNTEAFF
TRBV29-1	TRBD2	CNVLLAGAYNEQFF
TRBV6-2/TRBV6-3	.	CASSLNLRRETQYF
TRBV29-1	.	CSVGHTANTEAFF
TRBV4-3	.	CASSQALRGGNEKLFF
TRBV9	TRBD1	CASSVYSGTGGAYEQYF
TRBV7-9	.	CASSSPGERGTDTQYF
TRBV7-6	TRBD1	CASSPNTGGLYNEQFF
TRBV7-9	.	CAQGLADTQYF
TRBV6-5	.	CASSSYRLPGANVLTF
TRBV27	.	CASRYTQNTEAFF
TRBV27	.	CASSFQALRQETQYF
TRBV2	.	CASSDRQSAKNIQYF
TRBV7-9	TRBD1	CASSIGQGIDQPQHF
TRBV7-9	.	CASSFGASNTEAFF
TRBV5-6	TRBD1	CASISLGTAYNEQYF
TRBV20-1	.	CSVVSYSNQPQHF
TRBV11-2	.	CASSFVPLSTDTQYF
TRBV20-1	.	CSAASQGQQETQYF
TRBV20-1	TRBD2	CSLAGGDTDTQYF
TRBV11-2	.	CASSDPNKETQYF
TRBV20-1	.	CSAGAPSTEALF
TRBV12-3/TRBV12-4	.	CASSLMLGGDGKETQYF
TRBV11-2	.	CASSFRGTLLSGANVLTF
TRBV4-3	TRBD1	CASSQDRTGSSYEQYF
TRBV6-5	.	CASGQRTMNTEAFF